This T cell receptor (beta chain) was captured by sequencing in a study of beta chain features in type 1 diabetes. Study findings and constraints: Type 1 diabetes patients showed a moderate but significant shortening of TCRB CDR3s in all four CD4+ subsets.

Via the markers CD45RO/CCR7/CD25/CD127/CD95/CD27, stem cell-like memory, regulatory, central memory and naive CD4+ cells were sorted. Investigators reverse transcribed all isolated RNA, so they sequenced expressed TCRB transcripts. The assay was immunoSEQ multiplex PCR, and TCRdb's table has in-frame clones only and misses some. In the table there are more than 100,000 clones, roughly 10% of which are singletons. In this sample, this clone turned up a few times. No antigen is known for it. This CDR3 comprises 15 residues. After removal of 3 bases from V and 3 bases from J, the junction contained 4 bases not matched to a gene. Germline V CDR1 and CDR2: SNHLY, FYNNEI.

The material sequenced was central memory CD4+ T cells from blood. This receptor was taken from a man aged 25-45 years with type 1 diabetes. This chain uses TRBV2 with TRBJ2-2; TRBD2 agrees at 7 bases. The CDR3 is CASSERAGYTGELFF. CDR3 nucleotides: TGTGCCAGCAGTGAGCGAGCGGGGTACACCGGGGAGCTGTTTTTT.